A selection of T cell receptor beta chains follows, all from one sample in a study of Graves' ophthalmopathy and Graves' hyperthyroidism. TCRdb called the multiplex PCR reads again in MiXCR, with one record for every CDR3 protein. The sample records approximately 460,000 distinct CDR3 sequences, roughly an eighth being singletons. Sequencing was performed on blood. The receptors stem from a young woman with Graves' ophthalmopathy. Each CDR3 is given without its conserved first and last residue. The D gene is left open where the match is weak. Not all rows give a size; the values are once, few, many and, for expanded clones, a class.

D gene	CDR3 length	clone size	J gene	V gene	CDR3 protein
TRBD2	13	many	TRBJ2-1	TRBV20-1	SAKSGTSAYNEQF
TRBD1	13	many	TRBJ2-7	TRBV28	ASSLNTGTGAEQY
-	17	few	TRBJ2-2	TRBV15	ATSKRLLRGGKVTGELF
-	12	many	TRBJ2-4	TRBV7-3	ASSLGGEGNIQY
-	10	many	TRBJ2-7	TRBV30	AWRTVSYEQY
-	13	many	TRBJ2-7	TRBV28	ASSPRDSAGEEQY
-	12	few	TRBJ2-7	TRBV20-1	SARPGSTTREQY
-	11	many	TRBJ2-5	TRBV11-3	ASRQKARETQY
TRBD1	16	many	TRBJ1-1	TRBV11-1	ASSLVPGTGAVNTEAF
TRBD1	14	once	TRBJ2-7	TRBV4-1	ASSQGSGTASYEQY
-	12	many	TRBJ1-1	TRBV6-1	ASSRTGWGTEAF
-	12	-	TRBJ1-5	TRBV30	AWSEGGKNQPQH
TRBD1	14	few	TRBJ1-2	TRBV6-1	ASKIGTGGGNYGYT
-	12	many	TRBJ1-3	TRBV2	ASKDSVSGNTIY
TRBD1	16	many	TRBJ1-1	TRBV11-2	ASSSRRRGRGGNTEAF
-	10	-	TRBJ2-7	TRBV28	ASRERNPPSH
-	10	many	TRBJ1-1	TRBV20-1	SATGWNTEAF
TRBD2	13	few	TRBJ2-7	TRBV4-1	ASSQDPGGLYEQY
-	12	many	TRBJ2-6	TRBV6-1	ASSEATGANVLT
-	13	once	TRBJ1-6	TRBV27	ASSPAQGSASPLH
-	11	few	TRBJ1-3	TRBV30	AWSEESGNTIY
-	9	many	TRBJ2-7	TRBV6-1	ASLLTGEQY
-	13	many	TRBJ1-6	TRBV30	AWRKVAARHSPLH
-	13	many	TRBJ2-2	TRBV18	ASSPLHSYTGELF
-	14	-	TRBJ2-7	TRBV6-2/TRBV6-3	ASSYSPSSLSYEQY
-	11	many	TRBJ1-1	TRBV5-1	ASSLGGNTEAF
-	11	many	TRBJ2-7	TRBV27	ASSWAGVNEQY
-	10	many	TRBJ2-2	TRBV2	ASSGLGRELF
-	13	many	TRBJ2-7	TRBV4-2	ASSHEEPRAYEQY
-	12	-	TRBJ2-7	TRBV28	ASREKGEAYEQY
TRBD2	13	few	TRBJ2-5	TRBV19	ASSIASGSVETQY
-	11	-	TRBJ1-1	TRBV19	ASSYGGQVEAF
TRBD2	14	many	TRBJ2-7	TRBV16	ASSQLTGTSGYEQY
-	10	many	TRBJ1-6	TRBV5-1	ASSLRGLPLH
-	12	many	TRBJ1-2	TRBV7-2	ASSRRMGEGPYT
TRBD1	12	many	TRBJ2-7	TRBV6-1	ASSRQGGTYEQY
-	11	many	TRBJ1-5	TRBV7-2	ASSSDVNQPQH
-	9	many	TRBJ1-5	TRBV12-5	ASGQNQPQH
-	12	-	TRBJ2-5	TRBV14	ASSQLGVQETKY
TRBD1	14	many	TRBJ1-1	TRBV27	ASSRDRGLRGTEAF
-	12	many	TRBJ1-2	TRBV6-5	ASSYLGGRDGYT
-	10	many	TRBJ1-1	TRBV6-2/TRBV6-3	ASRPTNTEAF